This paragraph reports one T cell receptor (beta chain). This sample is part of a study of T cell responses to AZD1222 COVID-19 vaccine. Study-level background: The study pooled second doses at about 4 or about 12 weeks.

Only in-frame clones appear in the TCRdb table, and some are missing; sequencing was by immunoSEQ multiplex PCR. The top ten hold 4% to 6% of the sample, which has 97,000 or so clones, about 85% seen once. This clonotype was sampled from an adult in good health. Sequenced material: peripheral blood, taken on day 0 of AZD1222 vaccination.

CDR3 sequence: CASSELRGATEAFF. DNA for the CDR3: TGTGCCAGCAGTGAATTGAGGGGGGCCACTGAAGCTTTCTTT. The V and J genes are TRBV6-1 and TRBJ1-1, with D possibly matching TRBD1 (6 bases). Trimming stripped 2 bases from V and 4 bases from J, with 11 bases between. The CDR3 runs 14 residues. Germline V lookup: CDR1 MNHNS, CDR2 SASEGT.